This T cell receptor beta chain was identified in a study of PD-L1 blockade in urothelial cancer. Study as a whole: Earlier, patients had received 0 to 3 chemotherapy regimens. Across blood samples, T cells had a median count of 141,255.

The CDR3 covers 14 residues. Trimming cost V 2 bases and J 5 bases, with 12 bases left between them. Germline V CDR1 and CDR2: MRHNA, SNTAGT. The assay was immunoSEQ multiplex PCR, and TCRdb's table has in-frame clones only and misses some. This sample carries some 97,000 clones, 91% of them seen once, and the ten largest clones take around 0.92%. The sample was PBMCs, taken around atezolizumab (anti-PD-L1) treatment. This chain links TRBV6-4 with TRBJ2-5, with a possible D match to TRBD2 (5 bases). This TCR derives from a woman older than 75 with urothelial cancer. The CDR3 sequence is CASSDEGVGETQYF. CDR3 in DNA: TGTGCCAGCAGTGACGAGGGCGTGGGGGAGACCCAGTACTTC.